This T cell receptor beta chain was recovered during a study of blood T cell repertoires in COVID-19. Libraries were prepared by immunoSEQ multiplex PCR; TCRdb keeps only in-frame clonotypes and omits some of them. The table records 250,000 or so clones, approximately 82% of them present only once. Concerning this clone itself: Within the sample, other DNA sequences also encode this same CDR3.

There are 12 residues in the CDR3. V gave up 1 base and J gave up 5 bases, with 6 bases separating them. The sequenced sample consisted of peripheral blood. The sequence was obtained from a young man who had recovered from COVID-19. This sequence joins TRBV12-3 or TRBV12-4 and TRBJ2-7, with D possibly being TRBD2 (5 bases). Written as DNA, the CDR3 is TGTGCCAGCAGTTTAGGAGGGCACGAGCAGTACTTC. Amino acid sequence: CASSLGGHEQYF.